Shown below are 24 T cell receptor beta chains from a single sample sequenced in a study of CD8 T cells in ankylosing spondylitis (dated 2017 in TCRdb). The method behind the library was 5' RACE. These reads were obtained on an Illumina HiSeq 2500. The raw public reads went through TCRdb reprocessing: fastp at Q25, MiXCR clone calling, in-frame beta chains kept. CDR3 protein sequences are deduplicated, and each keeps its most common genes and DNA. This sample gives 150,000 to 200,000 distinct CDR3 sequences in total; roughly 13% of them show up just once. In total, the top ten clones hold approximately 11% of the sample. The specimen was blood, either unsorted or a sorted T cell fraction (not recorded which). Receptors were obtained from a female donor with ankylosing spondylitis or in good health (not recorded which).

This clonotype came up many times. This rearrangement joins TRBV28 to TRBJ2-7, with D perhaps matching TRBD2 (6 bases). CDR3 length equals 15 residues. Between the trimmed V and J ends, which lost 3 bases and 3 bases, there was a span of 15 bases. Per the germline V gene, CDR1 is MDHEN and CDR2 is SYDVKM. The CDR3 is CASSFRGVTIYEQYF. CDR3 nucleotides: TGTGCCAGCAGTTTCCGCGGGGTTACCATCTACGAGCAGTACTTC.

A note on this clonotype: A read error is possible here, since a much larger clone lies one base away. The chain uses TRBV6-5 and TRBJ1-5; 7 nucleotides match TRBD1. Per germline, CDR1 MNHEY and CDR2 SVGAGI. This CDR3 comprises 15 residues. The CDR3 DNA sequence: TGTGTCAGCAGTTCCGACGACAGGGTAAATCAGCCCCAGCATTTT. It codes for CVSSSDDRVNQPQHF.

Many counts were recorded for this clonotype. The chain employs TRBV5-6 and TRBJ1-2; no clear D. Germline CDR1 SGHDT, CDR2 YYEEEE. This CDR3 is built from 12 residues. V gave up 0 bases and J gave up 5 bases, with 5 bases separating them. The CDR3 is CASSLEIYGYTF. The CDR3 DNA sequence: TGTGCCAGCAGCTTGGAAATTTATGGCTACACCTTC.

This clonotype was found a few times. The J gene is TRBJ2-1, the V gene TRBV30; D unresolved. Trimming removed 4 bases at V and 8 bases at J, with 12 bases between. Germline values: CDR1 GTSNPN, CDR2 SVGIG (reference sequence). This CDR3 comprises 12 residues. The CDR3 here is CAWNVRPDEQFF. The CDR3 nucleotides read TGTGCCTGGAATGTTCGTCCCGATGAGCAGTTCTTC.

This clonotype has a count of ten or more. V usage is TRBV7-3 and J usage is TRBJ1-1; D is undetermined. The germline V and J ends were trimmed by 8 bases and 6 bases, with 16 bases remaining between them. The length of the CDR3 is 13 residues. In germline, CDR1 is SGHTA, CDR2 FQGTGA. The CDR3 spells CASGVQSTSEAFF. DNA for the CDR3: TGTGCCAGCGGAGTTCAAAGTACGTCTGAAGCTTTCTTT. Looking up the rest from reference TRBV7-3 and TRBJ1-1 gives the full variable domain: GAGVSQTPSNKVTEKGKYVELRCDPISGHTALYWYRQSLGQGPEFLIYFQGTGAADDSGLPNDRFFAVRPEGSVSTLKIQRTERGDSAVYLCASGVQSTSEAFFGQGTRLTVV.

This chain links TRBV18 with TRBJ2-5; D is unclear. Trimming took off 2 bases at V and 5 bases at J, with 9 bases between the two ends. The CDR3 runs 13 residues. Germline V gene sequence: CDR1 KGHSH, CDR2 LQKENI. The DNA for the CDR3 is TGTGCCAGCTCACCAAATTCGGAGGAGACCCAGTACTTC. This encodes CASSPNSEETQYF.

This clonotype has only a few counts. The V gene is TRBV7-9, the J gene TRBJ1-1; TRBD1 matches 9 bases. CDR1 is SEHNR, CDR2 FQNEAQ, per germline (reference sequence). This CDR3 is 15 amino acids long. V trimming: 1 base; J trimming: 5 bases; junction bases outside the gene matches: 5. The chain's CDR3 is CASSLVQGAETEAFF. Written as DNA, the CDR3 is TGTGCCAGCAGCTTAGTACAGGGGGCGGAAACTGAAGCTTTCTTT.

The chain couples TRBV4-3 to TRBJ2-3, with 9 positions matching TRBD2. The CDR3 is 18 amino acids. Trimming took 0 bases from V and 4 from J; bases not matched to a gene: 11. Germline CDR1 reads LGHNA; CDR2 reads YSLEER. The CDR3 reads CASSQDASGAGSSDTQYF. The CDR3 region has the DNA TGCGCCAGCAGCCAAGATGCTAGCGGGGCCGGGTCTTCAGATACGCAGTATTTT.

This clonotype was picked up many times. The genes are TRBV6-2 or TRBV6-3 and TRBJ2-7; possibly TRBD1 or TRBD2 for D (5 bases each). CDR3 length: 16 amino acids. Germline V gives CDR1 MNHEY, CDR2 SVGEGT. V was cut by 5 bases and J by 2 bases, with 19 bases left in between. CDR3 DNA sequence: TGTGCCAGCAGTACCGGGACGGACCCACCCCCCTACGAGCAGTACTTC. Translated, it gives CASSTGTDPPPYEQYF.

In this sample, this clonotype turned up a few times. This chain links TRBV20-1 with TRBJ2-7; 10 nucleotides match TRBD2. CDR3 length: 14 amino acids. Trimming removed 7 bases from V and 6 bases from J; junction bases left unmatched: 12. Germline-derived CDR1 and CDR2 are DFQATT and SNEGSKA (reference sequence). This chain's CDR3 is CSDSLAGVTGEQYF. The CDR3 coding sequence is TGCAGTGACTCTCTAGCGGGAGTCACGGGCGAGCAGTACTTC.

This clonotype was counted at least ten times. This sequence joins TRBV6-2 or TRBV6-3 and TRBJ2-7; possible D gene TRBD2, 6 bases. The CDR3 loop spans 19 amino acids. V lost 1 base to trimming and J lost 1 base, with 23 bases between them. The V gene's germline CDR1 is MNHEY and CDR2 SVGEGT. The CDR3 here is CASSYWTTPGSFVSYEQYF. The CDR3 DNA follows: TGTGCCAGCAGTTACTGGACTACTCCCGGGTCTTTCGTATCCTACGAGCAGTACTTC.

The chain recombines TRBV20-1 with TRBJ2-1; TRBD2 might be the D (5 bases). Germline CDR1 and CDR2: DFQATT and SNEGSKA (reference sequence). The CDR3 has 17 residues. V was pared by 2 bases and J by 2 bases, with 19 bases between. CDR3 sequence reads: CSARPYDVAMTYNEQFF. Written as DNA, the CDR3 is TGCAGTGCTAGACCATACGACGTAGCGATGACCTACAATGAGCAGTTCTTC.

This clonotype came up many times. The chain has TRBV24-1 and TRBJ2-1; D possibly corresponds to TRBD2 (6 bases). Germline V gene lookup returns CDR1 KGHDR and CDR2 SFDVKD. Trimming left V 5 bases short and J 0 bases short, with 19 bases between. The CDR3 spans 18 residues. Written as DNA, the CDR3 is TGTGCCACCAGTGGGGTGACTAGGCGGCAGGACTCCTACAATGAGCAGTTCTTC. Protein product: CATSGVTRRQDSYNEQFF.

V is TRBV2 and J is TRBJ1-1; possible D gene TRBD1, 5 bases. V was clipped by 6 bases and J by 0 bases, with 11 bases between them. Germline assignment: CDR1 SNHLY and CDR2 FYNNEI. CDR3 length equals 14 residues. CDR3 sequence (DNA): TGTGCCAGCAGAGCTGACAGCATGAACACTGAAGCTTTCTTT. Its translation is CASRADSMNTEAFF.

This clonotype was picked up many times. J is TRBJ2-1 and V is TRBV20-1, with a possible D match to TRBD2 (6 bases). The germline V and J ends were trimmed by 5 bases and 1 base, with 15 bases remaining between them. This CDR3 has 15 amino acids. Germline values: CDR1 DFQATT, CDR2 SNEGSKA (reference sequence). CDR3 region: CSADLLAGSYNEQFF. CDR3 bases: TGCAGTGCTGATCTGCTGGCGGGATCCTACAATGAGCAGTTCTTC.

The sample holds a few counts of this clonotype. Since a much larger clone is just one base distant, this may be a read error. The chain recombines TRBV9 with TRBJ2-1; D not resolved. Germline loops: CDR1 SGDLS, CDR2 YYNGEE. V lost 0 bases, J lost 10 bases, and 8 bases lay in between. The length of the CDR3 is 12 residues. DNA for the CDR3: TGTGCCAGCAGCGTAGCTGACGCGGAGCAGTTCTTC. Translating it yields CASSVADAEQFF.

The genes are TRBV29-1 and TRBJ2-7; TRBD2 matches at 9 bases. With 7 bases clipped from V and 6 bases from J, the junction kept 7 bases outside the gene matches. In germline, CDR1 is SQVTM, CDR2 ANQGSEA. The CDR3 loop spans 12 amino acids. This CDR3 reads CSAPGLAGEQYF. For the CDR3, the DNA is TGCAGCGCACCGGGACTAGCTGGCGAGCAGTACTTC.

V usage is TRBV6-2 or TRBV6-3 and J usage is TRBJ2-1, with TRBD2 identical over 14 bases. Germline CDR1 MNHEY, CDR2 SVGEGT. The J segment lost 0 bases and the V segment lost 8 bases, leaving 9 bases of the junction unmatched. The CDR3 length is 18 residues. The CDR3 DNA reads as TGTGCCAGCGAAGGGACTAGCGGGAGTCGAGGCTCCTACAATGAGCAGTTCTTC. Residues: CASEGTSGSRGSYNEQFF.

There are a few counts of this clonotype. The rearrangement links TRBV10-3 to TRBJ2-1; D might be TRBD2 (5 bases). V dropped 3 bases and J dropped 3 bases, with 18 bases sitting between them. The germline gives CDR1 ENHRY, CDR2 SYGVKD. This CDR3 spans 17 amino acids. Written as DNA, the CDR3 is TGTGCCATCAGTGACCCAATGGCGGGCGAGATCTACAATGAGCAGTTCTTC. This translates into CAISDPMAGEIYNEQFF.

The table lists this clonotype with many counts. The rearrangement joins TRBV10-3 to TRBJ2-7; D assignment may be TRBD1 or TRBD2 (6 bases each). Deletions cut 0 bases from V and 6 bases from J, with 15 bases between. Per germline, CDR1 ENHRY and CDR2 SYGVKD. The CDR3 loop spans 15 amino acids. The CDR3 region has the DNA TGTGCCATCAGTGAGTCCGGGGGCCAAAGTCCCGAGCAGTACTTC. Its protein is CAISESGGQSPEQYF.

A few counts support this clonotype. The gene calls are TRBV5-1 and TRBJ1-1, with D maybe TRBD1 (5 bases). The CDR3 covers 13 residues. Per the germline V gene, CDR1 is SGHRS and CDR2 is YFSETQ. Trimming pared 3 bases from V and 5 bases from J, leaving 11 bases between. The CDR3 loop is CASSSPGGTEAFF. The CDR3 DNA reads as TGCGCCAGCAGCTCACCCGGGGGGACTGAAGCTTTCTTT.

Note on this clonotype: A read error may explain this, as a much larger clone is one base away. The V and J genes are TRBV6-5 and TRBJ2-3; 9 bases match TRBD1. The CDR3 is 15 residues long. Germline CDR1 MNHEY, CDR2 SVGAGI. The CDR3: CVSSYGTGRADTQYF. CDR3 sequence (DNA): TGTGTCAGCAGTTACGGGACAGGGCGGGCAGATACGCAGTATTTT.

The chain joins TRBV12-3 or TRBV12-4 to TRBJ2-2; the match to TRBD2 covers 8 bases. The length of the CDR3 is 15 residues. The V gene end was trimmed by 9 bases and the J gene end by 0 bases; junction bases not matched to a gene: 6. DNA of the CDR3: TGTGCCAGTCGCCGGGGGGGCGCGAACACCGGGGAGCTGTTTTTT. Translated: CASRRGGANTGELFF.

Points on this clonotype: A clone one base away is much larger, so this may be a read error. The V and J genes are TRBV5-1 and TRBJ2-7; no reliable D call. V shed 0 bases and J shed 2 bases, with 9 bases lying between them. This CDR3 contains 14 residues. Germline assignment: CDR1 SGHRS and CDR2 YFSETQ. CDR3 in amino acids: CASSLGPSPYEQYF. CDR3 nucleotides: TGCGCCAGCAGCTTGGGGCCTTCCCCCTACGAGCAGTACTTC.